These 30 T cell receptor beta chains originate from one sample sequenced in a study of cytomegalovirus exposure and HLA in healthy donors. PCR amplification relied on 60 Vbeta primers (plus 13 Jbeta primers). Sequenced by immunoSEQ multiplex PCR; TCRdb stores in-frame clones only, minus some. The table has 150,000 to 200,000 clones, more than 65% seen once. The specimen was PBMCs. Every receptor here comes from a woman aged 40 to 49 in good health and CMV-seropositive.

V and J are TRBV4-3 and TRBJ1-2; 7 bases map to TRBD1. The V gene end was trimmed by 1 base and the J gene end by 0 bases; junction bases not matched to a gene: 5. This CDR3 spans 16 amino acids. Germline CDR1 reads LGHNA; CDR2 reads YSLEER. CDR3: CASSQGAGGPNYGYTF. In nucleotides, the CDR3 is TGCGCCAGCAGCCAAGGGGCAGGGGGTCCTAACTATGGCTACACCTTC.

This clone was counted only a few times. In DNA, the CDR3 is TGTGCCAGCACCAGACAGGTTGCAACTAATGAAAAACTGTTTTTT. It specifies CASTRQVATNEKLFF. This chain connects TRBV7-9 to TRBJ1-4; possible D gene TRBD1, 6 bases. Per germline, CDR1 SEHNR and CDR2 FQNEAQ (reference sequence). The length of the CDR3 is 15 residues. V lost 7 bases to trimming and J lost 0 bases, with 12 bases between them.

The chain links TRBV7-3 to TRBJ2-3; D is unresolved. Trimming stripped 5 bases from V and 1 base from J, with 7 bases between. The CDR3 extends over 13 amino acids. Germline values: CDR1 SGHTA, CDR2 FQGTGA. CDR3 region: CASSLVRTDTQYF. Here the CDR3 DNA reads TGTGCCAGCAGCCTAGTACGCACAGATACGCAGTATTTT. The complete variable domain, with remaining parts taken from reference TRBV7-3 and TRBJ2-3, reads GAGVSQTPSNKVTEKGKYVELRCDPISGHTALYWYRQSLGQGPEFLIYFQGTGAADDSGLPNDRFFAVRPEGSVSTLKIQRTERGDSAVYLCASSLVRTDTQYFGPGTRLTVL.

V usage is TRBV11-2 and J usage is TRBJ2-3; perhaps TRBD1 as D (5 bases). The CDR3 has 14 amino acids. Trimming pared 5 bases from V and 1 base from J, leaving 10 bases between. Germline CDR1 and CDR2: SGHAT and FQNNGV. The CDR3 sequence: CASSSVGGTDTQYF. CDR3 in DNA: TGTGCCAGCAGCAGCGTAGGGGGCACAGATACGCAGTATTTT. Complete variable domain (other parts from reference TRBV11-2 and TRBJ2-3): EAGVAQSPRYKIIEKRQSVAFWCNPISGHATLYWYQQILGQGPKLLIQFQNNGVVDDSQLPKDRFSAERLKGVDSTLKIQPAKLEDSAVYLCASSSVGGTDTQYFGPGTRLTVL.

The chain carries TRBV12-5 and TRBJ2-7, with no clear D. CDR1 and CDR2 from the germline V gene are LGHNT and FRNRAP. The CDR3 runs 13 residues. Trimming shortened V by 6 bases and J by 1 base, and 10 bases separated the two germline ends. This CDR3 is CASGSTTSYEQYF. The CDR3 DNA reads TGTGCTAGTGGCTCGACAACGTCCTACGAGCAGTACTTC.

The CDR3 region is CASSFRDPQGTF. For the CDR3, the DNA is TGTGCCAGCAGCTTCCGGGACCCTCAGGGGACCTTC. V usage is TRBV7-9 and J usage is TRBJ1-2, with D tentatively TRBD1 (6 bases). The CDR3 is made up of 12 amino acids. Between the trimmed V and J ends, which lost 3 bases and 14 bases, there was a span of 16 bases. Germline V gene lookup returns CDR1 SEHNR and CDR2 FQNEAQ (reference sequence).

The V call is TRBV27, the J call TRBJ2-7; tentative D call: TRBD2 (5 bases). The CDR3 is 14 residues long. The germline CDR1 and CDR2 sequences are MNHEY and SMNVEV (reference sequence). Between the trimmed V and J ends, which lost 2 bases and 4 bases, there was a span of 12 bases. The CDR3 protein is CASSLAGPGYEQYF. CDR3 DNA sequence: TGTGCCAGCAGTTTAGCGGGTCCTGGGTACGAGCAGTACTTC.

This clone was detected only a few times. The rearrangement uses TRBV6-1 and TRBJ1-1; TRBD1 matches 7 bases. Unmatched junction bases numbered 10, after V lost 3 bases and J lost 0 bases. In germline, CDR1 is MNHNS, CDR2 SASEGT. The CDR3 is 17 residues long. CDR3 residues: CASSEYLGGAVNTEAFF. CDR3 nucleotide sequence: TGTGCCAGCAGTGAGTACCTAGGGGGCGCCGTGAACACTGAAGCTTTCTTT.

The J gene is TRBJ1-5, the V gene TRBV9; the D gene is possibly TRBD1 (6 bases). Germline V lookup: CDR1 SGDLS, CDR2 YYNGEE. The length of the CDR3 is 15 residues. V was clipped by 0 bases and J by 4 bases, with 11 bases between them. This CDR3 reads CASSVGAGDNQPQHF. The CDR3, as DNA: TGTGCCAGCAGCGTAGGGGCAGGGGATAATCAGCCCCAGCATTTT.

The gene calls are TRBV11-1 and TRBJ1-6, with D unresolved. Germline V gene data show CDR1 as SGHAT and CDR2 as FQDESV (reference sequence). Trimming cost V 2 bases and J 11 bases, with 10 bases left between them. The CDR3 length is 13 residues. The CDR3 loop is CASSLQSEAPLHF. As DNA, the CDR3 is TGTGCCAGCAGCTTACAGTCAGAAGCACCCCTCCACTTT. Using reference TRBV11-1 and TRBJ1-6 for the parts outside the CDR3, the full variable domain is EAEVAQSPRYKITEKSQAVAFWCDPISGHATLYWYRQILGQGPELLVQFQDESVVDDSQLPKDRFSAERLKGVDSTLKIQPAELGDSAMYLCASSLQSEAPLHFGNGTRLTVT.

V gene TRBV19 combines with J gene TRBJ2-4; D possibly corresponds to TRBD2 (7 bases). Germline CDR1 and CDR2: LNHDA and SQIVND (reference sequence). CDR3 length: 15 residues. V lost 1 base, J lost 6 bases, and 13 bases lay in between. The CDR3 loop is CASSIGRGAGNIQYF. In DNA form, the CDR3 reads TGTGCCAGTAGTATAGGTCGGGGGGCTGGAAACATTCAGTACTTC.

The chain is built from TRBV7-3 and TRBJ2-1; the match to TRBD2 covers 11 bases. CDR1 SGHTA and CDR2 FQGTGA come from the germline V gene. CDR3 length: 14 residues. With V trimmed by 6 bases and J by 9 bases, 7 bases remained unmatched. The CDR3 DNA reads TGTGCCAGCAGTTTACTAGCGGGAGAACTTGAGCAGTTCTTC. Residues: CASSLLAGELEQFF. The variable domain in full, completed from reference TRBV7-3 and TRBJ2-1, reads GAGVSQTPSNKVTEKGKYVELRCDPISGHTALYWYRQSLGQGPEFLIYFQGTGAADDSGLPNDRFFAVRPEGSVSTLKIQRTERGDSAVYLCASSLLAGELEQFFGPGTRLTVL.

This clone was detected only a few times. Other nucleotide sequences in the sample specify the same CDR3. V is TRBV6-1 and J is TRBJ1-4; possibly TRBD1 for D (6 bases). V was pared by 6 bases and J by 5 bases, with 13 bases between. Germline V gene data show CDR1 as MNHNS and CDR2 as SASEGT. The CDR3 contains 14 residues. The chain's CDR3 is CASRPGHLNEKLFF. The CDR3 DNA sequence: TGTGCCAGCAGACCGGGACACCTCAATGAAAAACTGTTTTTT.

The rearrangement uses TRBV25-1 and TRBJ1-4; TRBD1 might be the D (6 bases). The CDR3 has 14 amino acids. V was trimmed by 4 bases and J by 5 bases, leaving 11 bases between them. Per germline, CDR1 MGHDK and CDR2 SYGVNS. CDR3 DNA: TGTGCCAGCAGTGGGAGGGGGGGGAATGAAAAACTGTTTTTT. It specifies CASSGRGGNEKLFF. The full variable domain, completed using reference TRBV25-1 and TRBJ1-4, is EADIYQTPRYLVIGTGKKITLECSQTMGHDKMYWYQQDPGMELHLIHYSYGVNSTEKGDLSSESTVSRIRTEHFPLTLESARPSHTSQYLCASSGRGGNEKLFFGSGTQLSVL.

The V gene is TRBV15, the J gene TRBJ1-2; 8 bases map to TRBD1. The CDR3 has 13 residues. CDR1 is LNHNV, CDR2 YYDKDF, per germline (reference sequence). Unmatched junction bases numbered 5, after V lost 3 bases and J lost 8 bases. The CDR3: CATSRDRVYGYTF. In nucleotides, the CDR3 is TGTGCCACCAGCAGGGACAGGGTTTACGGCTACACCTTC.

The chain joins TRBV6-1 to TRBJ2-5; the match to TRBD1 covers 8 bases. Gene TRBJ2-7 matches the end of the DNA better, so the J call may be wrong. Germline CDR1 and CDR2: MNHNS and SASEGT. The CDR3 extends over 13 amino acids. The CDR3 DNA reads as TGTGCCAGCAGTCGACAGGGGACCTACGAGCAGTACTTC. It yields the protein CASSRQGTYEQYF.

A few counts support this clone. The chain combines TRBV6-5 with TRBJ2-7; 7 positions agree with TRBD1. This CDR3 comprises 14 residues. CDR1 and CDR2 from the germline V gene are MNHEY and SVGAGI. The trim removed 6 bases at V and 4 bases at J, leaving 9 bases unmatched. This chain's CDR3 is CASRTRGGRYEQYF. Here the CDR3 DNA reads TGTGCCAGCAGGACAAGAGGGGGCAGATACGAGCAGTACTTC.

This clone was found a few times. The chain couples TRBV5-4 to TRBJ1-2; 7 bases line up with TRBD1. The length of the CDR3 is 13 residues. The V and J ends lost 3 bases and 7 bases, in that order; junction bases with no gene match: 6. Germline assignment: CDR1 SGHNT and CDR2 YYREEE (reference sequence). The CDR3 DNA reads as TGTGCCAGCAGCTCGGACAGGATTGGTGGCTACACCTTC. Translating gives CASSSDRIGGYTF. The full variable domain, with the rest looked up from reference TRBV5-4 and TRBJ1-2, is ETGVTQSPTHLIKTRGQQVTLRCSSQSGHNTVSWYQQALGQGPQFIFQYYREEENGRGNFPPRFSGLQFPNYSSELNVNALELDDSALYLCASSSDRIGGYTFGSGTRLTVV.

The CDR3 DNA is TGTGCCAGCTCACCACCGTCTAGGGGTCTGGGCACTGAAGCTTTCTTT. Its translation: CASSPPSRGLGTEAFF. This sequence joins TRBV18 and TRBJ1-1; D is possibly TRBD1 (5 bases). Trimming pared 0 bases from V and 4 bases from J, leaving 15 bases between. Germline assignment: CDR1 KGHSH and CDR2 LQKENI. The CDR3 sequence is 16 residues long.

The chain is built from TRBV4-2 and TRBJ1-2; no clear D. CDR1 and CDR2 (germline): LGHNA, YNFKEQ. The CDR3 contains 12 residues. Trimming stripped 0 bases from V and 8 bases from J, with 7 bases between. The CDR3 reads CASSQEGSGYTF. The CDR3 bases are TGTGCCAGCAGCCAAGAAGGGAGCGGCTACACCTTC.

The rearrangement uses TRBV4-2 and TRBJ2-7; D is unresolved. The germline V gene has CDR1 LGHNA and CDR2 YNFKEQ. V dropped 0 bases and J dropped 2 bases, with 8 bases sitting between them. This CDR3 region has 14 residues. CDR3 in amino acids: CASSQERQAYEQYF. Here the CDR3 DNA reads TGTGCCAGCAGCCAAGAACGGCAGGCCTACGAGCAGTACTTC.

J is TRBJ2-5 and V is TRBV6-1; 7 bases match TRBD1. The V gene end was trimmed by 4 bases and the J gene end by 3 bases; junction bases not matched to a gene: 8. CDR3 length equals 15 residues. The germline gives CDR1 MNHNS, CDR2 SASEGT. CDR3 coding DNA: TGTGCCAGCAGTGTAACGGGACAGTCCGAAGAGACCCAGTACTTC. Residues: CASSVTGQSEETQYF.

The chain combines TRBV19 with TRBJ2-7, with D possibly matching TRBD1 (6 bases). The CDR3 is 13 amino acids. Germline V gene data show CDR1 as LNHDA and CDR2 as SQIVND (reference sequence). V gave up 3 bases and J gave up 6 bases, with 12 bases separating them. The CDR3 DNA is TGTGCCAGTAGTATTGTTTCACAGGGCGAGCAGTACTTC. Its translation is CASSIVSQGEQYF. Full variable domain (missing parts from reference TRBV19 and TRBJ2-7): DGGITQSPKYLFRKEGQNVTLSCEQNLNHDAMYWYRQDPGQGLRLIYYSQIVNDFQKGDIAEGYSVSREKKESFPLTVTSAQKNPTAFYLCASSIVSQGEQYFGPGTRLTVT.

The chain has TRBV5-6 and TRBJ2-1; D may be TRBD2 (5 bases). The CDR3 contains 14 residues. The V end lost 2 bases, the J end lost 7 bases, and 13 bases lay between the germline ends. CDR1 and CDR2 from the germline V gene are SGHDT and YYEEEE. The CDR3 sequence: CASSFGNPGNEQFF. The CDR3, as DNA: TGTGCCAGCAGCTTCGGGAACCCGGGGAATGAGCAGTTCTTC.

This chain uses TRBV25-1 with TRBJ1-1; no clear D. The CDR3 is 12 amino acids. Trimming took off 3 bases at V and 8 bases at J, with 10 bases between the two ends. CDR1 MGHDK and CDR2 SYGVNS come from the germline V gene. CDR3 region: CASSDVAGEAFF. The CDR3 nucleotides are TGTGCCAGCAGTGATGTAGCCGGAGAAGCTTTCTTT.

The chain combines TRBV5-4 with TRBJ2-7, with 8 bases that match TRBD1. There are 15 residues in the CDR3. J lost 8 bases, V lost 4 bases, and 14 bases had no gene match. Germline V lookup: CDR1 SGHNT, CDR2 YYREEE (reference sequence). The CDR3 DNA reads as TGTGCCAGCAGCCAGGGCCGGGGACAGGCGGGGCAGCAGTACTTC. This gives the protein CASSQGRGQAGQQYF.

The chain combines TRBV7-8 with TRBJ2-7, with TRBD1 identical over 10 bases. CDR3 size: 15 residues. Germline V gene sequence: CDR1 SGHVS, CDR2 FQNEAQ. After removal of 5 bases from V and 6 bases from J, the junction contained 10 bases not matched to a gene. In nucleotides, the CDR3 is TGTGCCAGCAGCGCTTTCGTGGGACAGGGGTGCGAGCAGTACTTC. This encodes CASSAFVGQGCEQYF.

The rearrangement uses TRBV19 and TRBJ1-5; D is perhaps TRBD1 (6 bases). This CDR3 comprises 19 residues. V lost 6 bases and J lost 1, with 25 bases in between. Germline loops: CDR1 LNHDA, CDR2 SQIVND (reference sequence). Here the CDR3 reads CASSLPDRTPRLSNQPQHF. The CDR3 DNA reads as TGTGCCAGTAGCCTTCCGGACAGAACCCCTCGCCTCAGCAATCAGCCCCAGCATTTT.

The sample holds a few counts of this clone. The J gene is TRBJ2-3, the V gene TRBV12-5; 7 nucleotides match TRBD2. The CDR3 is 14 residues long. The J segment lost 1 base and the V segment lost 6 bases, leaving 4 bases of the junction unmatched. Germline V gene lookup returns CDR1 LGHNT and CDR2 FRNRAP. The CDR3 DNA is TGTGCTAGTGGGAGACTAGCAGGCACAGATACGCAGTATTTT. It specifies CASGRLAGTDTQYF.

This clone showed up just a few times. The J gene is TRBJ2-7, the V gene TRBV19; TRBD1 matches at 11 bases. This CDR3 has 14 amino acids. Germline CDR1 and CDR2: LNHDA and SQIVND (reference sequence). After removal of 5 bases from V and 6 bases from J, the junction contained 6 bases not matched to a gene. The CDR3 region is CASSSWTGGIEQYF. DNA of the CDR3: TGTGCCAGTAGTTCATGGACAGGGGGCATCGAGCAGTACTTC.